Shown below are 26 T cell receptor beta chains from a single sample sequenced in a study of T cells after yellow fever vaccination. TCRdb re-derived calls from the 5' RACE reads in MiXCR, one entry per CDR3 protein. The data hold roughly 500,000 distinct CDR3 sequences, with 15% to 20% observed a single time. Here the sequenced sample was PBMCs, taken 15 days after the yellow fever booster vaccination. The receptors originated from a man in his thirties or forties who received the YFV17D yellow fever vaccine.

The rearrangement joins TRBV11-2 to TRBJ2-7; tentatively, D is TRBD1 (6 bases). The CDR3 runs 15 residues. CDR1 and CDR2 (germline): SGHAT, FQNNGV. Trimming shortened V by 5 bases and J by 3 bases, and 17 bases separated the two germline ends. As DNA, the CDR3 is TGTGCCAGCAGCCTATCCCCCGACAGGAACTACGAGCAGTACTTC. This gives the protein CASSLSPDRNYEQYF.

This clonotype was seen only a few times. The DNA of the CDR3 is TGTGCCAGCAGTTTTGTGGAGGCCACAGATACGCAGTATTTT. This encodes CASSFVEATDTQYF. The gene calls are TRBV28 and TRBJ2-3; D is perhaps TRBD2 (5 bases). The CDR3 contains 14 residues. The V end lost 3 bases, the J end lost 2 bases, and 9 bases lay between the germline ends. The germline CDR1 and CDR2 sequences are MDHEN and SYDVKM.

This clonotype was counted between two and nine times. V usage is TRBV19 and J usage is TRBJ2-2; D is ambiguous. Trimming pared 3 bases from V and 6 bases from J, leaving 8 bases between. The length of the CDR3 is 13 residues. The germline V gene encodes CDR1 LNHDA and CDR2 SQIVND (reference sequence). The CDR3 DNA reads TGTGCCAGTAGTATTCAAAATCCCGGGGAGCTGTTTTTT. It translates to CASSIQNPGELFF.

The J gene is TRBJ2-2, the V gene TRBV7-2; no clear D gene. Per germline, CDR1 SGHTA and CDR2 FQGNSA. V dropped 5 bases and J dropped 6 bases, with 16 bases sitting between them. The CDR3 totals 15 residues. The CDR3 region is CASSLERVLAGELFF. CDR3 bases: TGTGCCAGCAGCCTAGAGAGAGTTCTTGCCGGGGAGCTGTTTTTT.

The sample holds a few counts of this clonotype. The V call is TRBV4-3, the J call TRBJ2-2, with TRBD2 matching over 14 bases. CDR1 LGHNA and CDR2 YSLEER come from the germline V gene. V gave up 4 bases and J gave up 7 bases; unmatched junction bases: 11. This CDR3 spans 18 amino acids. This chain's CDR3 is CASSRKTSGRALDGELFF. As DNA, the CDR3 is TGCGCCAGCAGCCGGAAGACTAGCGGGAGGGCCTTGGACGGGGAGCTGTTTTTT.

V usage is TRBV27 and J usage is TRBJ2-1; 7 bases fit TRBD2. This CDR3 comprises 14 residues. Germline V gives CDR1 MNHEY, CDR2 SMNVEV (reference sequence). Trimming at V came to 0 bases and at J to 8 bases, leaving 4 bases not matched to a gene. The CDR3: CASSLSRAGHEQFF. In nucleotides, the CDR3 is TGTGCCAGCAGTTTATCTAGAGCGGGGCATGAGCAGTTCTTC.

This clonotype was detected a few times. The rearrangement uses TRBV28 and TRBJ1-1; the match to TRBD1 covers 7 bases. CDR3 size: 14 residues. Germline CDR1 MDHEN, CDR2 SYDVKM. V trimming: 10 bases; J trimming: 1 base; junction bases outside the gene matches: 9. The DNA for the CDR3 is TGTGCCACCCGCGGGACAGAATCGAACACTGAAGCTTTCTTT. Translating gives CATRGTESNTEAFF.

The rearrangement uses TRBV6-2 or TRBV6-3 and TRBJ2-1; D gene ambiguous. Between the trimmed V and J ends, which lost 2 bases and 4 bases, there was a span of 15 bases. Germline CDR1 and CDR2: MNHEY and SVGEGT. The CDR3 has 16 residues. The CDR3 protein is CASSYTIPTTYNEQFF. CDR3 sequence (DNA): TGTGCCAGCAGTTACACAATCCCGACGACTTACAATGAGCAGTTCTTC.

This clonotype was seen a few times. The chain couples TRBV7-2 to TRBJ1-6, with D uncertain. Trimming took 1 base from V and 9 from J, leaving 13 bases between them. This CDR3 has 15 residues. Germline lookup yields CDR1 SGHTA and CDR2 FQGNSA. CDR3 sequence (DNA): TGTGCCAGCAGCTTAGTTCGCGTGGGGAGTTCACCCCTCCACTTT. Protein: CASSLVRVGSSPLHF.

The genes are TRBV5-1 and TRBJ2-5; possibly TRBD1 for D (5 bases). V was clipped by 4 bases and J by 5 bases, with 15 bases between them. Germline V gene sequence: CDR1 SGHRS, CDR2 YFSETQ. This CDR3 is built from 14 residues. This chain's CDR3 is CASSGNRRRETQYF. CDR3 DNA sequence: TGCGCCAGCAGCGGAAACAGGAGACGCGAGACCCAGTACTTC.

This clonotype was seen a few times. This CDR3 is CASSVGLAEVVQFF. The CDR3 nucleotides read TGTGCCAGCAGTGTCGGACTAGCGGAGGTGGTGCAGTTCTTC. The chain recombines TRBV28 with TRBJ2-1, with 10 bases fitting TRBD2. Germline values: CDR1 MDHEN, CDR2 SYDVKM. The CDR3 has 14 residues. V lost 5 bases, J lost 12 bases, and 10 bases stayed unmatched.

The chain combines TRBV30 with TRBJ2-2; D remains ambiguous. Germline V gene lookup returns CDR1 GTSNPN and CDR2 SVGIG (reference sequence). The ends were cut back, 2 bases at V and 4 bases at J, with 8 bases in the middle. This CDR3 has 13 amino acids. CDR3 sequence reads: CAWSSELTGELFF. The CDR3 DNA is TGTGCCTGGAGTTCGGAGCTCACCGGGGAGCTGTTTTTT.

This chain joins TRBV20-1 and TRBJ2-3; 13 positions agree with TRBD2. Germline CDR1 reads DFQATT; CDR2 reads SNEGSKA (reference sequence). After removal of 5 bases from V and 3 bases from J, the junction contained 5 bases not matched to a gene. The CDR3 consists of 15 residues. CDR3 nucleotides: TGCAGTGCTCAATCGACTAGCGGGAGGACAGATACGCAGTATTTT. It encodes CSAQSTSGRTDTQYF.

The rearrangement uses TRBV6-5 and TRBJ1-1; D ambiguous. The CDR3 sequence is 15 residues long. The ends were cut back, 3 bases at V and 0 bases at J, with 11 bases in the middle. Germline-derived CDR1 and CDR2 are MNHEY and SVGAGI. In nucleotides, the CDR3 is TGTGCCAGCAGTTATGATGCACGCCTGAACACTGAAGCTTTCTTT. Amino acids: CASSYDARLNTEAFF.

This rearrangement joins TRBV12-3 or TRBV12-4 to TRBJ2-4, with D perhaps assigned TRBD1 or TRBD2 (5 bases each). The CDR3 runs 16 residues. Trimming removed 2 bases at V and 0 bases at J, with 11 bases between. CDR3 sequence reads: CASSLLGVLAKNIQYF. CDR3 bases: TGTGCCAGCAGTTTATTGGGGGTTCTAGCCAAAAACATTCAGTACTTC.

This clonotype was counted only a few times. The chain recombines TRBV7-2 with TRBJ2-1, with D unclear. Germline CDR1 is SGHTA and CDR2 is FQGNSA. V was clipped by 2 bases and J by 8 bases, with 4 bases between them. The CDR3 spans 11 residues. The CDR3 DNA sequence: TGTGCCAGCAGCTTATGGTATGAGCAGTTCTTC. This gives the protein CASSLWYEQFF.

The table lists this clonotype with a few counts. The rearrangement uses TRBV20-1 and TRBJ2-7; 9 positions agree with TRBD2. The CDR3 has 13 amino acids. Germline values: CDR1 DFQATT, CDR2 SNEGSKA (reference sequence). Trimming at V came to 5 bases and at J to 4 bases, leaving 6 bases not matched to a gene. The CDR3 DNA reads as TGCAGTGCTCCCTTGCGGGAGGGTTACGAGCAGTACTTC. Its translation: CSAPLREGYEQYF.

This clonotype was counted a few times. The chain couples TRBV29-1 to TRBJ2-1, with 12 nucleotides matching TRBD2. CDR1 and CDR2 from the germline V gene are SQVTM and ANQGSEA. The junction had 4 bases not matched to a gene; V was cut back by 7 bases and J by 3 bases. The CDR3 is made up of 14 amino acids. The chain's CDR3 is CSAPTSGGYNEQFF. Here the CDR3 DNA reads TGCAGCGCCCCGACTAGCGGGGGCTACAATGAGCAGTTCTTC.

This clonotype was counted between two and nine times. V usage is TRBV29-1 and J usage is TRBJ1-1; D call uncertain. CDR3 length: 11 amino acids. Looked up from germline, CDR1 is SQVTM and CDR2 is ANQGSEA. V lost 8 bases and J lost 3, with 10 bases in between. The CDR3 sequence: CSLREDTEAFF. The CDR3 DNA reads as TGCAGCCTGAGGGAGGACACTGAAGCTTTCTTT. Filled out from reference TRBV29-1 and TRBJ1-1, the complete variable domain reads SAVISQKPSRDICQRGTSLTIQCQVDSQVTMMFWYRQQPGQSLTLIATANQGSEATYESGFVIDKFPISRPNLTFSTLTVSNMSPEDSSIYLCSLREDTEAFFGQGTRLTVV.

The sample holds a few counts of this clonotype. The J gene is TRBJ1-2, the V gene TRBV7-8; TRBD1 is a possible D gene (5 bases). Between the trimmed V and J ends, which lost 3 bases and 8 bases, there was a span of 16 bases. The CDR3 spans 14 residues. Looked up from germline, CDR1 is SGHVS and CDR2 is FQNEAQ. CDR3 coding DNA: TGTGCCAGCAGCTTGCGGGAAGGGGTTGGAGGCTACACCTTC. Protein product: CASSLREGVGGYTF. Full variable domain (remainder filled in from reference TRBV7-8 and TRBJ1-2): GAGVSQSPRYKVAKRGQDVALRCDPISGHVSLFWYQQALGQGPEFLTYFQNEAQLDKSGLPSDRFFAERPEGSVSTLKIQRTQQEDSAVYLCASSLREGVGGYTFGSGTRLTVV.

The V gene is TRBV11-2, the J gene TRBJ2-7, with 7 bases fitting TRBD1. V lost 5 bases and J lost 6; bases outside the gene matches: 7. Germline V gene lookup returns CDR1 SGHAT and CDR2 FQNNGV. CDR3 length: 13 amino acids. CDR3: CASSRAGGFEQYF. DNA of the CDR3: TGTGCCAGCAGCCGGGCAGGGGGTTTCGAGCAGTACTTC.

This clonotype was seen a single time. The CDR3 loop reads CASSGKGRGSSYEQYF. CDR3 nucleotide sequence: TGTGCCAGCAGCGGCAAGGGGCGGGGTAGCTCCTACGAGCAGTACTTC. The genes are TRBV7-2 and TRBJ2-7, with D tentatively TRBD2 (6 bases). Per germline, CDR1 SGHTA and CDR2 FQGNSA. Trimming removed 5 bases at V and 0 bases at J, with 17 bases between. The CDR3 is 16 residues long.

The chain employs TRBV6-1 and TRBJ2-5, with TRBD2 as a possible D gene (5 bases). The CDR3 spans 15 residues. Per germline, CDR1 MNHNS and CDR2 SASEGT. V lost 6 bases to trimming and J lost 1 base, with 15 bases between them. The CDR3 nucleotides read TGTGCCAGCAGCCCTGTCAGAGGGATCCAAGAGACCCAGTACTTC. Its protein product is CASSPVRGIQETQYF.

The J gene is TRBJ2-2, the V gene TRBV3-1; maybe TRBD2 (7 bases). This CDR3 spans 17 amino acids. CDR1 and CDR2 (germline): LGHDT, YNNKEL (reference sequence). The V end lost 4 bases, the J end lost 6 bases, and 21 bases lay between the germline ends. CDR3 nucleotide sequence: TGTGCCAGCAGCCCCGAGAGGGGGGACTACCCGGCCGGGGAGCTGTTTTTT. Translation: CASSPERGDYPAGELFF. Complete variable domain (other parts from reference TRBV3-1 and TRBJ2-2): DTAVSQTPKYLVTQMGNDKSIKCEQNLGHDTMYWYKQDSKKFLKIMFSYNNKELIINETVPNRFSPKSPDKAHLNLHINSLELGDSAVYFCASSPERGDYPAGELFFGEGSRLTVL.

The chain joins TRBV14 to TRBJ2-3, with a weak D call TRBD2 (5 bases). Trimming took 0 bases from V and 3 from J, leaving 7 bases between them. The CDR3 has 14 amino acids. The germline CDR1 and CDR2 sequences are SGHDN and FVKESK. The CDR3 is CASSQEAVTDTQYF. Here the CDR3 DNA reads TGTGCCAGCAGCCAAGAAGCGGTTACAGATACGCAGTATTTT. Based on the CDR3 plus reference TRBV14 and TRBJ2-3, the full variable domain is EAGVTQFPSHSVIEKGQTVTLRCDPISGHDNLYWYRRVMGKEIKFLLHFVKESKQDESGMPNNRFLAERTGGTYSTLKVQPAELEDSGVYFCASSQEAVTDTQYFGPGTRLTVL.

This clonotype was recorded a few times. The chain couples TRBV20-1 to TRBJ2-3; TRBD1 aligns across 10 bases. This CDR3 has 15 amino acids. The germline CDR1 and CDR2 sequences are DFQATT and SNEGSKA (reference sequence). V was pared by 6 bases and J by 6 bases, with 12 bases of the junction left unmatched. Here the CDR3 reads CSAGDRGGLSDTQYF. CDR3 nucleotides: TGCAGTGCGGGGGACAGGGGAGGATTATCCGATACGCAGTATTTT.